This T cell receptor beta chain stems from a study of cytomegalovirus exposure and HLA in healthy donors. Profiled with immunoSEQ multiplex PCR; TCRdb holds only in-frame clones, not every one. There are approximately 88,000 clones in the sample; approximately 84% occur only once, and about an eighth lies in the top ten. CDR1 and CDR2 (germline): MNHNS, SASEGT. V was cut by 0 bases and J by 0 bases, with 12 bases left in between. CDR3 size: 17 residues. Findings and caveats of the study: The authors listed 150 to 200 TCR beta chains as cytomegalovirus-associated. Per published reports, the classifier diagnosed cytomegalovirus status with high specificity and sensitivity.

As concerns this clone: The target antigen is unknown.

V and J are TRBV6-1 and TRBJ1-3; a possible D gene is TRBD1 (6 bases). The source of this sequence is a woman aged 18 to 35 in good health and CMV-seropositive. Sequencing was carried out using PBMCs. The CDR3 nucleotides are TGTGCCAGCAGTGAAGCGACGGACAGTGGCTCTGGAAACACCATATATTTT. Translation: CASSEATDSGSGNTIYF.